The 20 T cell receptor beta chains in this list originate from one sample, sequenced in a study of breast tumors, draining lymph nodes, adjacent tissues. MiXCR was run by TCRdb on the multiplex PCR reads, yielding one entry per CDR3 protein. The sample consists of more than 250,000 distinct CDR3 sequences, around 31% of them appearing once. Samples came from axillary lymph nodes draining the breast cancer. Sequencing was done on a sample of axillary lymph node tissue. Receptors were obtained from a female donor with breast cancer. Some clones in this sample may be carry-over from other donors' samples.

The chain has TRBV6-1 and TRBJ1-2; a possible D gene is TRBD1 (5 bases). The CDR3 has 12 amino acids. Between the trimmed V and J ends, which lost 5 bases and 6 bases, there was a span of 10 bases. The germline V gene encodes CDR1 MNHNS and CDR2 SASEGT. The CDR3 loop reads CASSLQEDGYTF. Written as DNA, the CDR3 is TGTGCCAGCAGTCTACAGGAGGATGGCTACACCTTC.

This clonotype came up a few times. A read error may explain this, as a much larger clone is one base away. The chain couples TRBV14 to TRBJ1-6; D unclear. The V end lost 1 base, the J end lost 9 bases, and 10 bases lay between the germline ends. The germline V gene encodes CDR1 SGHDN and CDR2 FVKESK. CDR3 size: 14 residues. DNA for the CDR3: TGTGCCAGCAGCCAAGCCCTAGCGAGTTCACCCCTCCACTTT. Amino acids: CASSQALASSPLHF.

Concerning this clonotype itself: This may stem from a read error, because a much larger clone lies one nucleotide away. V and J are TRBV5-6 and TRBJ1-2; D ambiguous. There are 11 residues in the CDR3. Trimming took 0 bases from V and 12 from J, leaving 9 bases between them. CDR1 and CDR2 (germline): SGHDT, YYEEEE. This CDR3 reads CASSLEGRHTF. DNA of the CDR3: TGTGCCAGCAGCTTGGAAGGGCGCCACACCTTC.

This clonotype was detected ten times or more. This chain uses TRBV9 with TRBJ2-2, with D possibly being TRBD2 (6 bases). The V gene's germline CDR1 is SGDLS and CDR2 YYNGEE. The CDR3 length is 17 residues. Trimming removed 0 bases from V and 5 bases from J, with 17 bases in between. This CDR3 reads CASSVALPGAGTGELFF. Here the CDR3 DNA reads TGTGCCAGCAGCGTAGCGCTTCCGGGAGCTGGAACCGGGGAGCTGTTTTTT.

This clonotype has ten or more counts. The rearrangement joins TRBV6-5 to TRBJ2-5, with D uncertain. Germline lookup yields CDR1 MNHEY and CDR2 SVGAGI. V was shortened by 7 bases and J by 5 bases, with 11 bases between the two germline ends. This CDR3 contains 12 residues. In nucleotides, the CDR3 is TGTGCCAGCAAAACTACTATGGAGACCCAGTACTTC. This gives the protein CASKTTMETQYF.

This clonotype was picked up many times. The chain combines TRBV9 with TRBJ1-3; D call uncertain. Germline V gene sequence: CDR1 SGDLS, CDR2 YYNGEE. The V end was cut by 4 bases, the J end by 2 bases, with 13 bases between. The CDR3 consists of 15 residues. The CDR3 loop is CASSSVGSTGNTIYF. In DNA, the CDR3 is TGTGCCAGCAGCTCTGTCGGGAGTACTGGAAACACCATATATTTT.

Remarks on this clonotype: The junction does not match germline at one end; this may be a read error. The V call is TRBV5-1, the J call TRBJ1-6, with 7 bases aligning to TRBD1. Per germline, CDR1 SGHRS and CDR2 YFSETQ. The CDR3 is 16 residues long. The CDR3 loop reads CASSLGGQESNSSLHF. The CDR3 coding sequence is TGCGCCAGCAGCTTGGGTGGACAGGAAAGTAATTCATCCCTCCACTTT.

Points on this clonotype: A much bigger clone sits one base away, suggesting this may be a read error. The DNA of the CDR3 is TGTGCCAGCAGCTTGACTAGCGGGGTCAGAGCGCAGTACTTC. It codes for CASSLTSGVRAQYF. The chain has TRBV11-2 and TRBJ2-7, with TRBD2 matching over 11 bases. This CDR3 is 14 amino acids long. Losses at the gene ends were 3 bases for V and 9 bases for J; bases not matched to a gene: 7. Germline V lookup: CDR1 SGHAT, CDR2 FQNNGV.

This rearrangement joins TRBV5-6 to TRBJ1-5, with 10 bases aligning to TRBD1. Germline values: CDR1 SGHDT, CDR2 YYEEEE. The CDR3 sequence is 13 residues long. J gave up 6 bases and V 4 bases, and 1 base lay outside the gene matches. The CDR3 region is CASSRQGAQPQHF. The CDR3 DNA reads as TGTGCCAGCAGCAGACAGGGGGCTCAGCCCCAGCATTTT.

The sample holds many counts of this clonotype. This sequence joins TRBV5-8 and TRBJ2-7; TRBD2 agrees at 8 bases. Germline trimming cut 4 bases from V and 2 bases from J; bases unmatched to any gene: 11. CDR3 length equals 16 residues. From germline, CDR1 is SGHTS and CDR2 YDEGEE. CDR3 nucleotide sequence: TGTGCCAGCAGCCTTGAAGCCGGGAGGGCCCCCTACGAGCAGTACTTC. Residues: CASSLEAGRAPYEQYF.

This sequence joins TRBV6-6 and TRBJ1-1, with D perhaps TRBD1 (5 bases). V was shortened by 0 bases and J by 5 bases, with 7 bases between the two germline ends. This CDR3 is 13 amino acids long. CDR1 and CDR2 from the germline V gene are MNHNY and SVGAGI (reference sequence). The CDR3 DNA is TGTGCCAGCAGTTACTCGGGGGGTACTGAAGCTTTCTTT. Protein product: CASSYSGGTEAFF.

As for this clonotype: This may be a read error, as it is one base from a much larger clone. The chain's CDR3 is CASSRGTSGDEQFF. CDR3 in DNA: TGCGCCAGCAGCCGGGGGACTAGCGGGGATGAGCAGTTCTTC. This rearrangement joins TRBV9 to TRBJ2-1; 13 bases line up with TRBD2. Germline values: CDR1 SGDLS, CDR2 YYNGEE. The CDR3 is 14 amino acids.

This clonotype was counted at least ten times. CDR3 in DNA: TGTGCCAGTAGTACCCCCGGGATTCACTACGAGCAGTACTTC. Its protein product is CASSTPGIHYEQYF. The chain employs TRBV19 and TRBJ2-7, with a tentative D call TRBD2 (5 bases). The CDR3 sequence is 14 residues long. With 4 bases removed from V and 3 bases from J, the gap between germline ends came to 13 bases. Germline loops: CDR1 LNHDA, CDR2 SQIVND (reference sequence).

This clonotype came up many times. The chain is built from TRBV7-2 and TRBJ1-2; D unclear. This CDR3 has 14 amino acids. The V gene lost 3 bases and the J gene lost 2 bases, with 10 bases spanning the gap. CDR1 and CDR2 (germline): SGHTA, FQGNSA. CDR3 in amino acids: CASSFGDTNYGYTF. DNA of the CDR3: TGTGCCAGCAGCTTCGGTGACACGAACTATGGCTACACCTTC.

The chain employs TRBV6-5 and TRBJ2-3; TRBD1 aligns across 8 bases. V lost 2 bases, J lost 3 bases, and 7 bases stayed unmatched. The V gene's germline CDR1 is MNHEY and CDR2 SVGAGI. There are 16 residues in the CDR3. CDR3 loop: CASSYPSRGLTDTQYF. For the CDR3, the DNA is TGTGCCAGCAGTTACCCGTCCAGGGGGCTTACAGATACGCAGTATTTT.

This clonotype was seen many times. The chain is built from TRBV9 and TRBJ1-4; TRBD1 matches at 10 bases. V lost 3 bases and J lost 6; bases outside the gene matches: 5. The germline V gene encodes CDR1 SGDLS and CDR2 YYNGEE. The CDR3 contains 15 residues. The DNA for the CDR3 is TGTGCCAGCAGCGCCAGGACAGGGGGTGATGAAAAACTGTTTTTT. It yields the protein CASSARTGGDEKLFF.

This clonotype appeared many times. The chain is built from TRBV19 and TRBJ2-7, with TRBD1 matching 7 bases. The CDR3 contains 15 residues. Germline assignment: CDR1 LNHDA and CDR2 SQIVND (reference sequence). Unmatched junction bases numbered 6, after V lost 4 bases and J lost 0 bases. DNA of the CDR3: TGTGCCAGTAGTACCGGGACAGACCTCTCCTACGAGCAGTACTTC. Protein product: CASSTGTDLSYEQYF.

This clonotype was detected many times. J is TRBJ2-3 and V is TRBV29-1; TRBD1 aligns across 12 bases. Germline V gene sequence: CDR1 SQVTM, CDR2 ANQGSEA. The CDR3 sequence is 15 residues long. J gave up 5 bases and V 5 bases, and 8 bases lay outside the gene matches. CDR3 nucleotides: TGCAGCGTTCCCCTCGGGACAGGGGGCATAGATACGCAGTATTTT. This translates into CSVPLGTGGIDTQYF.

A remark on this clonotype: Being one base from a much bigger clone, this may be a read error. This chain uses TRBV5-6 with TRBJ2-7; no definite D call. Deletions cut 0 bases from V and 9 bases from J, with 19 bases between. CDR1 and CDR2 (germline): SGHDT, YYEEEE. The CDR3 extends over 15 amino acids. The CDR3 DNA is TGTGCCAGCAGCTTGGGGTTGACTTCCCCAGGCGGGCAGTACTTC. This sequence encodes CASSLGLTSPGGQYF.

A word on this clonotype: Its ends do not fully match the called genes, so a read error is possible. The chain links TRBV11-2 to TRBJ1-3; D may be TRBD1 (5 bases). Germline lookup yields CDR1 SGHAT and CDR2 FQNNGV. CDR3 length: 13 residues. This chain's CDR3 is CASSWDPGTTIYF. The CDR3 DNA reads as TGTGCCAGCAGCTGGGACCCTGGAACCACCATATATTTT.